This record looks at one T cell receptor beta chain sequence and its context. What it binds is not known. The sample originates from a study of beta chain features in type 1 diabetes. Study conclusions and caveats: Patients' naive, central memory and regulatory TCRB repertoires appeared more alike than those of healthy donors. Within each of all four CD4+ subsets, Type 1 diabetes patients had TCRB CDR3s that were moderately but significantly shorter.

V shed 2 bases and J shed 1 base, with 19 bases lying between them. Germline CDR1 is MDHEN and CDR2 is SYDVKM. The length of the CDR3 is 18 residues. One heparinised blood draw averaging roughly 120 mL was given by each donor. Expressed TCRB transcripts were sequenced because the entire RNA isolate underwent reverse transcription. Naive, central memory and regulatory T cell samples produced a mean of roughly 3.8 million reads. Data came from immunoSEQ multiplex PCR; TCRdb stores just in-frame clones and leaves some out. The sample yields under 300,000 clones, 16% seen once. This chain uses TRBV28 with TRBJ2-3; possibly TRBD1 for D (8 bases). The TCR was taken from a man younger than 40 with type 1 diabetes. Sequenced: naive CD4+ T cells from blood. The CDR3 sequence: CASSLPPQGAGGTDTQYF. The CDR3 nucleotides read TGTGCCAGCAGTTTACCGCCTCAGGGGGCGGGAGGCACAGATACGCAGTATTTT.